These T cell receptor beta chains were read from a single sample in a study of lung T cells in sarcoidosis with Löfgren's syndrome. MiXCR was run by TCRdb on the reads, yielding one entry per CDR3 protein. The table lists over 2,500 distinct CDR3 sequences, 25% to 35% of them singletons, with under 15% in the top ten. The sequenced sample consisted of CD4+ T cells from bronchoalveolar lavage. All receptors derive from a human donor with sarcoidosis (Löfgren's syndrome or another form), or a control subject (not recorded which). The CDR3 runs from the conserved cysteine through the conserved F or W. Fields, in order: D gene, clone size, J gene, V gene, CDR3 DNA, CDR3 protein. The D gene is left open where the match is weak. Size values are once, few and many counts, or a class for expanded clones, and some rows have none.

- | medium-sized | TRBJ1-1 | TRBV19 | TGTGCCAGTAGTATACGTGAGTACACTGAAGCTTTCTTT | CASSIREYTEAFF
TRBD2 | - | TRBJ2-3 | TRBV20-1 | TGCAGTGCTAGTTGGGGACTAGAAAAGCCTACAGATACGCAGTATTTT | CSASWGLEKPTDTQYF
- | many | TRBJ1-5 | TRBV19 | TGTGCCAGTAGTATTTCCGGGAGACGGACTCAGCCCCAGCATTTT | CASSISGRRTQPQHF
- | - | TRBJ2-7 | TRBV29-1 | TGCAGCGTTGGTGTCACCTACAAACAGTGCTTC | CSVGVTYKQCF
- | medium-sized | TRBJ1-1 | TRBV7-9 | TGTGCCAGCAGCTTTGGTATGAACACTGAAGCTTTCTTT | CASSFGMNTEAFF
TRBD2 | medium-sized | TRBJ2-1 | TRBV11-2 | TGTGCCAGCAGCCAATACTTGGATAGCGGGGGGTACAATGAGCAGTTCTTC | CASSQYLDSGGYNEQFF
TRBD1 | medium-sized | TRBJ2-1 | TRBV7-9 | TGTGCCAGCAGCTTAGGGACAGGGGGTATCAATGAGCAGTTCTTC | CASSLGTGGINEQFF
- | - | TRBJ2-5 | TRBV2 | TGCGCCAGCAGTGAGGCGGCTAGCCGAGAGACCCAGTACTTC | CASSEAASRETQYF
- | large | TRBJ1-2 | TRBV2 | TGTGCCAGCAGTGAAGGAGGGCCCTATGGCTACACCTTC | CASSEGGPYGYTF
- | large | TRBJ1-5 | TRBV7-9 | TGTGCCAGCAGCTTAGACAATCAGCCCCAGCATTTT | CASSLDNQPQHF
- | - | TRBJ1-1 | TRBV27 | TGTGCCAGCAGTTTTCAACCTACAGGGACGACAAAAGCGGGCACTGAAGCTTTCTTT | CASSFQPTGTTKAGTEAFF
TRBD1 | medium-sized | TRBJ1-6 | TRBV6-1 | TGTGCCAGCAGCCTCACAGGGGGTTCACCCCTCCACTTT | CASSLTGGSPLHF
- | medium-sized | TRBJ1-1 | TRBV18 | TGTGCCAGCTCACCTGCAGGCCCAGGGGAAGCTTTCTTT | CASSPAGPGEAFF
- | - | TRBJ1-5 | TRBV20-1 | TGCAGTGCTCTTCCAGTGGGCGGCAATCAGCCCCAGCATTTC | CSALPVGGNQPQHF
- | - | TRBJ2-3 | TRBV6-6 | TGTGCCAGCGGTTACTTGACCCATGGCTTCACAGATACGCAGTATTTT | CASGYLTHGFTDTQYF
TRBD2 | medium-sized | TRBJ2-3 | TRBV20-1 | TGCAGTGCTGCCCCCCCACTAGCGGGAGAAACAGATACGCAGTATTTT | CSAAPPLAGETDTQYF
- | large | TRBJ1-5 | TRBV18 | TGTGCCAGCTCACCTCAGGGAAGAGATCAGCCCCAGCATTTT | CASSPQGRDQPQHF
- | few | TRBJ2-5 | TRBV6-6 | TGTGCCAGCAGTTACTCGGTGGAGACCCAGTACTTC | CASSYSVETQYF
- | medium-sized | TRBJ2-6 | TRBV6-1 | TGTGCCAGCACCGAGCATCAGGGTGCCGGGGCCAACGTCCTGACTTTC | CASTEHQGAGANVLTF
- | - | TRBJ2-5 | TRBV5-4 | TGTGCCAGCAGCCCTCGGGACGGTCAAGAGACCCAGTACTTC | CASSPRDGQETQYF
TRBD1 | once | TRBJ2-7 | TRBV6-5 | TGTGCCAGCAGTTATAGTTCGGGACAGAACCCCTACGAGCAGTACTTC | CASSYSSGQNPYEQYF
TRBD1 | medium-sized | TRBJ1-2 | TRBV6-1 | TGTGCCAGCAGTGCCGACAGGGCAGGTGGCTACACCTTC | CASSADRAGGYTF